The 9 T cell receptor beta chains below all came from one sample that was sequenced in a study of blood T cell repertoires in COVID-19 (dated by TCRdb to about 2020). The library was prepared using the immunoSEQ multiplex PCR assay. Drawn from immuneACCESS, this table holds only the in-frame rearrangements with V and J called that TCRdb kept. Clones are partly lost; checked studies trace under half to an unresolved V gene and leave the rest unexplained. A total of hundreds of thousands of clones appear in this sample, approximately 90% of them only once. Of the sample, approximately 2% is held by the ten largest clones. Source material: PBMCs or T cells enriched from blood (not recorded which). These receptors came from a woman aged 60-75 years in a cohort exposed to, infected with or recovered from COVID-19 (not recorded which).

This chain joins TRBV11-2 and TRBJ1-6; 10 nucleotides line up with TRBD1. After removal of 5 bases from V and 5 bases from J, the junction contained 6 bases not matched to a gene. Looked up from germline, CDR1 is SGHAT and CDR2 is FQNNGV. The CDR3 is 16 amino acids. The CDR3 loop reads CASSPMDRGNNSPLHF. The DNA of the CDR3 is TGTGCCAGCAGCCCGATGGACAGGGGGAATAATTCACCCCTCCACTTT. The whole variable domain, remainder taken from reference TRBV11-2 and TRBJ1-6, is EAGVAQSPRYKIIEKRQSVAFWCNPISGHATLYWYQQILGQGPKLLIQFQNNGVVDDSQLPKDRFSAERLKGVDSTLKIQPAKLEDSAVYLCASSPMDRGNNSPLHFGNGTRLTVT.

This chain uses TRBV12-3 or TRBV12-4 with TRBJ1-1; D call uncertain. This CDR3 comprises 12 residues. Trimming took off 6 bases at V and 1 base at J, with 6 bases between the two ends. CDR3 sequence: CASRPENTEAFF. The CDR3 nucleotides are TGTGCCAGCAGACCAGAGAACACTGAAGCTTTCTTT.

The CDR3 coding sequence is TGTGCCAGCAGCCCTTCGACAGGGGTGACTGGGGCCAACGTCCTGACTTTC. This gives the protein CASSPSTGVTGANVLTF. This chain joins TRBV7-9 and TRBJ2-6; 8 nucleotides line up with TRBD1. Germline V gene sequence: CDR1 SEHNR, CDR2 FQNEAQ (reference sequence). The ends lost 5 bases at V and 2 bases at J; junction bases unmatched: 8. There are 17 residues in the CDR3.

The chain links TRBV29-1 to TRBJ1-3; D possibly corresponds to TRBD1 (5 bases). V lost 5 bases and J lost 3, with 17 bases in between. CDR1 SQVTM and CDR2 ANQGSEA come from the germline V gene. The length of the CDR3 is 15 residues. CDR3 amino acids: CSVTDRRGVGNTIYF. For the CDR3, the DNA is TGCAGCGTTACCGACAGAAGAGGTGTTGGAAACACCATATATTTT. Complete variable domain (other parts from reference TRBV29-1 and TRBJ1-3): SAVISQKPSRDICQRGTSLTIQCQVDSQVTMMFWYRQQPGQSLTLIATANQGSEATYESGFVIDKFPISRPNLTFSTLTVSNMSPEDSSIYLCSVTDRRGVGNTIYFGEGSWLTVV.

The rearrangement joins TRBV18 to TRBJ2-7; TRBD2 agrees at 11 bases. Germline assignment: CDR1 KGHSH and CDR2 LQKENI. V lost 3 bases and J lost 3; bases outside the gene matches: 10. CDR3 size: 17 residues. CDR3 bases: TGTGCCAGCTCACCTCGGGCTGTTACTAGCGGGGGCTACGAGCAGTACTTC. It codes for CASSPRAVTSGGYEQYF.

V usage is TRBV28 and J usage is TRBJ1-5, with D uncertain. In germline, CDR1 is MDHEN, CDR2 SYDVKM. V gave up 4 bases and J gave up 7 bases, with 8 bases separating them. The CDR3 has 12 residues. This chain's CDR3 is CASSSSSQPQHF. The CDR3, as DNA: TGTGCCAGCAGTTCCTCGTCCCAGCCCCAGCATTTT.

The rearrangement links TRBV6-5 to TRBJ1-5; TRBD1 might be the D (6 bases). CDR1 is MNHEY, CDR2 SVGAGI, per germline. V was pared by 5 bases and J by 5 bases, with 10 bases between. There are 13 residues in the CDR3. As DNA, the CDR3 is TGTGCCAGCAGTCCCACAGGGTATCAGCCCCAGCATTTT. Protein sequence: CASSPTGYQPQHF.

CDR3 protein: CAWSVLGGRTNSPLHF. Written as DNA, the CDR3 is TGTGCCTGGAGTGTACTGGGCGGCAGGACAAATTCACCCCTCCACTTT. The chain couples TRBV30 to TRBJ1-6; possible D gene TRBD1, 5 bases. This CDR3 spans 16 amino acids. Germline V gene sequence: CDR1 GTSNPN, CDR2 SVGIG (reference sequence). The V and J ends lost 0 bases and 7 bases respectively, with 16 bases between them.

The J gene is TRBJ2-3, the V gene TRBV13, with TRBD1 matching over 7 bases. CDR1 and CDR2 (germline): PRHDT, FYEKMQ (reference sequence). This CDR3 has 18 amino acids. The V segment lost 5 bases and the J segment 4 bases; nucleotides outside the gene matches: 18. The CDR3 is CASSRSEKDRVGADTQYF. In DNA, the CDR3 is TGTGCCAGCAGCCGCAGTGAAAAAGACAGGGTGGGGGCAGATACGCAGTATTTT.